The next 19 T cell receptor beta chains were all read from a single sample in a study of CD8+CD57+ T cells in acquired aplastic anemia. TCR beta VDJ combinations and CDR3 sequences were profiled from genomic DNA. TCRdb reprocessed the reads with MiXCR, giving one entry per CDR3 protein. Of about 160,000 distinct CDR3 sequences detected, more than 40% appear once; the ten largest clones hold about 30%. Patients included in sequencing had previously demonstrated CD8+CD57+ cell expansion by flow cytometry. The material sequenced was sorted CD4+, CD8+, or CD8+CD57+ T cells (not recorded which) from PBMCs. These receptors originate from a human donor with aplastic anemia.

The chain uses TRBV30 and TRBJ2-2; 8 bases agree with TRBD1. The CDR3 extends over 13 amino acids. The germline V gene has CDR1 GTSNPN and CDR2 SVGIG (reference sequence). J lost 6 bases, V lost 6 bases, and 6 bases had no gene match. The DNA for the CDR3 is TGTGCCTGCCCCGGACAGGGCGCCGGGGAGCTGTTTTTT. The encoded protein is CACPGQGAGELFF.

Ten or more counts support this clonotype. The chain couples TRBV10-3 to TRBJ1-1, with D unresolved. This CDR3 contains 11 residues. Between the trimmed V and J ends, which lost 3 bases and 6 bases, there was a span of 5 bases. From germline, CDR1 is ENHRY and CDR2 SYGVKD. The CDR3: CAISDGAEAFF. Here the CDR3 DNA reads TGTGCCATCAGTGACGGAGCTGAAGCTTTCTTT.

This clonotype was seen more than once but under ten times. This chain's CDR3 is CSVEGTRAGGGYEQYF. The CDR3 nucleotides are TGCAGCGTTGAAGGGACGAGGGCGGGAGGTGGCTACGAGCAGTACTTC. The chain links TRBV29-1 to TRBJ2-7; 8 positions match TRBD2. Germline assignment: CDR1 SQVTM and CDR2 ANQGSEA. This CDR3 has 16 residues. With V trimmed by 1 base and J by 3 bases, 11 bases remained unmatched.

There are many counts of this clonotype. The chain employs TRBV11-2 and TRBJ2-7; 7 nucleotides agree with TRBD2. The CDR3 contains 13 residues. V was clipped by 3 bases and J by 6 bases; unmatched bases: 5. Per germline, CDR1 SGHAT and CDR2 FQNNGV. The CDR3 protein is CASSLVLAREQYF. Written as DNA, the CDR3 is TGTGCCAGCAGCTTGGTACTAGCGCGCGAGCAGTACTTC.

This clonotype was picked up a small number of times. The gene calls are TRBV10-2 and TRBJ2-1; a possible D gene is TRBD2 (5 bases). CDR1 and CDR2 from the germline V gene are WSHSY and SAAADI. The germline V and J ends were trimmed by 2 bases and 12 bases, with 11 bases remaining between them. There are 12 residues in the CDR3. DNA of the CDR3: TGCGCCAGCAGTGAGGAGGGTAGCCGGCAGTTCTTC. Amino acids: CASSEEGSRQFF.

V is TRBV27 and J is TRBJ1-1; 10 positions match TRBD1. Germline V gene sequence: CDR1 MNHEY, CDR2 SMNVEV (reference sequence). This CDR3 has 14 amino acids. V lost 3 bases, J lost 4 bases, and 2 bases stayed unmatched. This CDR3 reads CASSLTGGSTEAFF. CDR3 DNA: TGTGCCAGCAGTTTGACAGGGGGCAGCACTGAAGCTTTCTTT.

Regarding this clonotype: At one end, the junction sequence differs from germline, possibly due to a read error. V and J are TRBV10-1 and TRBJ1-1; the match to TRBD1 covers 7 bases. The germline V gene encodes CDR1 WNHNN and CDR2 SYGVQD (reference sequence). The CDR3 extends over 13 amino acids. The CDR3 sequence: CATQGGPNTDAFF. CDR3 nucleotide sequence: TGCGCCACTCAGGGGGGGCCGAACACTGATGCTTTCTTT.

In this sample, this clonotype turned up a few times. The CDR3 nucleotides read TGTGCCAGCAGTTACTCGACAGGGGGCTCCACTGAAGCTTTCTTT. This translates into CASSYSTGGSTEAFF. The chain couples TRBV6-5 to TRBJ1-1; 10 bases align to TRBD1. The CDR3 runs 15 residues. V was clipped by 0 bases and J by 4 bases; unmatched bases: 2. CDR1 is MNHEY and CDR2 is SVGAGI in the germline V gene.

The chain is built from TRBV6-1 and TRBJ1-1; no clear D gene. The CDR3 is made up of 13 amino acids. V was shortened by 2 bases and J by 4 bases, with 8 bases between the two germline ends. The V gene's germline CDR1 is MNHNS and CDR2 SASEGT. CDR3 in amino acids: CASSETLGTEAFF. The CDR3 region has the DNA TGTGCCAGCAGTGAAACTCTGGGCACTGAAGCTTTCTTT.

Concerning this clonotype: This likely comes from a read error, as the CDR3 has no conserved phenylalanine or tryptophan at its end. The V gene is TRBV29-1, the J gene TRBJ2-3; D is ambiguous. Germline CDR1 and CDR2: SQVTM and ANQGSEA. This CDR3 region has 11 residues. Here the CDR3 DNA reads TGCGGCGTTGACGGCACAGATACGCAGTATTCT. Its translation is CGVDGTDTQYS.

This clonotype has at least ten counts. The chain links TRBV9 to TRBJ2-5; the D is unclear. The CDR3 is made up of 16 amino acids. The V end was cut by 0 bases, the J end by 1 base, with 13 bases between. Germline V gene data show CDR1 as SGDLS and CDR2 as YYNGEE. CDR3 amino acids: CASSVGTYISQETQYF. Here the CDR3 DNA reads TGTGCCAGCAGCGTAGGGACCTATATATCCCAAGAGACCCAGTACTTC.

This clonotype came up many times. The chain has TRBV5-1 and TRBJ1-2, with no clear D. This CDR3 has 13 residues. V shed 2 bases and J shed 1 base, with 6 bases lying between them. Germline V CDR1 and CDR2: SGHRS, YFSETQ. In DNA form, the CDR3 reads TGCGCCAGCAGCTTTGAGATTAACTATGGCTACACCTTC. Its protein product is CASSFEINYGYTF.

The chain employs TRBV29-1 and TRBJ1-5; D is uncertain. V was cut by 4 bases and J by 0 bases, with 16 bases left in between. CDR3 length: 16 amino acids. Germline-derived CDR1 and CDR2 are SQVTM and ANQGSEA. The CDR3 DNA reads TGCAGCGTTGCTAGCGGAGATACCTATAGCAATCAGCCCCAGCATTTT. It translates to CSVASGDTYSNQPQHF.

This clonotype was detected a few times. The chain is built from TRBV10-3 and TRBJ2-7, with 12 bases lining up with TRBD2. CDR1 is ENHRY, CDR2 SYGVKD, per germline. CDR3 size: 14 residues. Trimming at V came to 2 bases and at J to 6 bases, leaving 2 bases not matched to a gene. The DNA for the CDR3 is TGTGCCATCAGTGAGACTAGCGGGGGGTTCGAGCAGTACTTC. Encoded protein: CAISETSGGFEQYF.

This clonotype was detected many times. V and J are TRBV2 and TRBJ1-5; D not resolved. The CDR3 runs to 16 residues. Germline CDR1 SNHLY, CDR2 FYNNEI. The ends were cut back, 8 bases at V and 0 bases at J, with 17 bases in the middle. For the CDR3, the DNA is TGTGCCAGCGCTTCGGTGAACACCAATAGCAATCAGCCCCAGCATTTT. Its protein is CASASVNTNSNQPQHF.

The rearrangement links TRBV10-2 to TRBJ2-3; 9 bases align to TRBD1. Germline V gives CDR1 WSHSY, CDR2 SAAADI. This CDR3 has 16 residues. V was pared by 6 bases and J by 0 bases, with 7 bases of the junction left unmatched. CDR3 region: CASSLGTGSSTDTQYF. CDR3 nucleotides: TGCGCCAGCAGCTTGGGGACAGGGAGTAGCACAGATACGCAGTATTTT.

This clonotype has at least ten counts. V usage is TRBV6-1 and J usage is TRBJ2-4; the match to TRBD1 covers 7 bases. The CDR3 sequence is 14 residues long. Germline V CDR1 and CDR2: MNHNS, SASEGT. With 4 bases clipped from V and 8 bases from J, the junction kept 8 bases outside the gene matches. CDR3 sequence (DNA): TGTGCCAGCAGTGGATACAGGGGAGCGGACATTCAGTACTTC. Translation: CASSGYRGADIQYF.

This clonotype has only a few counts. This chain uses TRBV2 with TRBJ1-2; D not resolved. This CDR3 is built from 13 residues. Trimming pared 2 bases from V and 12 bases from J, leaving 16 bases between. The germline gives CDR1 SNHLY, CDR2 FYNNEI. The CDR3 DNA reads TGTGCCAGCAGTGAAAGCTTGAGCTCTGGAAACACCTTC. It codes for CASSESLSSGNTF.

V gene TRBV29-1 combines with J gene TRBJ1-1; D call uncertain. This CDR3 spans 13 amino acids. Germline CDR1 and CDR2: SQVTM and ANQGSEA. Trimming shortened V by 3 bases and J by 4 bases, and 12 bases separated the two germline ends. The DNA of the CDR3 is TGCAGCGTTGATGCCGGGAGGCGCACTGAAGCTTTCTTT. The encoded protein is CSVDAGRRTEAFF. Based on the CDR3 plus reference TRBV29-1 and TRBJ1-1, the full variable domain is SAVISQKPSRDICQRGTSLTIQCQVDSQVTMMFWYRQQPGQSLTLIATANQGSEATYESGFVIDKFPISRPNLTFSTLTVSNMSPEDSSIYLCSVDAGRRTEAFFGQGTRLTVV.